This T cell receptor beta chain was sequenced during a study of blood T cells in healthy people across ages. There are a few counts of this clonotype. Its antigen is currently unknown. Using a J-beta primer mix together with a sample-barcoded 5' primer, a second PCR was run for roughly 7 to 11 cycles. TCRdb re-analysed the 5' RACE reads in MiXCR, keeping a single row per CDR3 protein. The table has about 1,600,000 distinct CDR3 sequences, approximately 40% seen once; the top ten hold roughly 7.9%. Whole-study findings and limits: The study lacked donor CMV status, which possibly confounded expanded clonotype changes.

Per-sample PBMC isolation yielded at least 6.5 million cells. The CDR3 consists of 14 residues. Germline values: CDR1 DFQATT, CDR2 SNEGSKA (reference sequence). The V end was cut by 5 bases, the J end by 3 bases, with 16 bases between. The specimen was blood. This sequence originates from a woman aged 18-29 years in good health. The chain links TRBV20-1 to TRBJ1-2; perhaps TRBD1 as D (6 bases). CDR3 sequence: CSARDTGDDYGYTF. CDR3 nucleotide sequence: TGCAGTGCTCGGGACACCGGGGATGACTATGGCTACACCTTC.